A selection of T cell receptor beta chains follows, all from one sample in a study of shared clonotypes between healthy human individuals. Data came from immunoSEQ multiplex PCR; TCRdb stores just in-frame clones and leaves some out. The data contain around 1,000,000 clones, about 72% of them singletons. The sample comprised memory CD4+ T cells from PBMCs. These receptors were taken from a man aged 18 to 30 in good health. Some clones in this sample may be carry-over from other donors' samples. CDR3s leave out the opening cysteine and the closing phenylalanine or tryptophan.

v_gene: TRBV27
CDR3aa: ASSLRGKRAYGYT

v_gene: TRBV5-1
CDR3aa: ASSAAGELGEQY

v_gene: TRBV6-5
CDR3aa: ASSYSSAGDYEQF

v_gene: TRBV30
CDR3aa: AWRPPGRTEAF

v_gene: TRBV5-6
CDR3aa: ASSPGTGGTAGYT

v_gene: TRBV18
CDR3aa: ASSPRTRNTEAF

v_gene: TRBV28
CDR3aa: ASSLLIGEAF

v_gene: TRBV2
CDR3aa: ASSLQTRNEQF

v_gene: TRBV29-1
CDR3aa: SVHRDPGGEQY

v_gene: TRBV6-5
CDR3aa: ASSVGFTQY

v_gene: TRBV2
CDR3aa: ASNRDNTDTQY

v_gene: TRBV9
CDR3aa: ASSRGQGNEKLF

v_gene: TRBV30
CDR3aa: AWSTGPGELF

v_gene: TRBV28
CDR3aa: ASSTTSAIGETQY

v_gene: TRBV7-6
CDR3aa: ASGRGEGDTEAF

v_gene: TRBV28
CDR3aa: ASSGSKSVSEKLF

v_gene: TRBV11-1
CDR3aa: ASSLSGSSYNEQF

v_gene: TRBV27
CDR3aa: ASSLIPTVGGKLF

v_gene: TRBV10-1
CDR3aa: ASSESGGGLSEQY

v_gene: TRBV19
CDR3aa: ASGVRGRGQPQH

v_gene: TRBV7-3
CDR3aa: ASSPQVGETQY

v_gene: TRBV6-1
CDR3aa: ASSEGIGSDEKLF

v_gene: TRBV4-2
CDR3aa: ASSQEGATNEKLF

v_gene: TRBV11-2
CDR3aa: ASSWTDRTYEQY

v_gene: TRBV9
CDR3aa: ASSANLGAAYNEQF

v_gene: TRBV2
CDR3aa: ASSQVGNEQF

v_gene: TRBV4-2
CDR3aa: ASSQAGRGYGANVLT

v_gene: TRBV27
CDR3aa: ASSLASGRRPQF

v_gene: TRBV14
CDR3aa: ASSPLGQGRTNEKLF

v_gene: TRBV19
CDR3aa: ASTPLTGNYGYT

v_gene: TRBV28
CDR3aa: ASSLRPLVALHEQY

v_gene: TRBV5-1
CDR3aa: ASSSGTSGRPGANVLT

v_gene: TRBV27
CDR3aa: ASRITEGAHNEQF

v_gene: TRBV19
CDR3aa: ASSITGVVTPQH

v_gene: TRBV28
CDR3aa: ASSPSAGLSGANVLT

v_gene: TRBV7-3
CDR3aa: ASSPSGTIEDTQY

v_gene: TRBV7-7
CDR3aa: ASSSDRGDEQF

v_gene: TRBV28
CDR3aa: ASRDVLSYEQY

v_gene: TRBV5-4
CDR3aa: ASSSGASSWGYT

v_gene: TRBV5-1
CDR3aa: ASSLGLAREAF